This TCR beta chain derives from a study of T cell responses to AZD1222 COVID-19 vaccine. In the case of this clone: Its antigen is not known.

V gave up 2 bases and J gave up 1 base, with 14 bases separating them. The CDR3 covers 16 residues. Germline loops: CDR1 KGHSH, CDR2 LQKENI. Sequenced by immunoSEQ multiplex PCR; TCRdb stores in-frame clones only, minus some. Of about 130,000 clones listed, over 90% are singletons. Study outcomes and limitations: Donors were chiefly white British, with a greater number of females, and clonal diversity was perhaps underestimated. Per reports, nearly half of all spike-specific TCRs target regions that are unmutated in variants. Spike regions recognized by vaccine-associated CD4 TCRs spanned the protein, led by 160-218 and 743-854.

This specimen consisted of peripheral blood, obtained on day 0 of AZD1222 vaccination. The TCR sequence derives from an adult in good health. The chain carries TRBV18 and TRBJ1-2; tentative D call: TRBD1 (6 bases). The CDR3 coding sequence is TGTGCCAGCTCACCAAAGAACAGGGCGGATAACTATGGCTACACCTTC. This codes for CASSPKNRADNYGYTF.